The entry below describes one T cell receptor (beta chain). The antigen is unknown. The data were taken from a study of cytomegalovirus exposure and HLA in healthy donors. At the level of the study: The platform used for the approximately 130 validation repertoires matched that of the 666 first-cohort repertoires, a later analysis reported. Study-level findings and limits: Associated with cytomegalovirus, according to the listing, were around 160 TCR beta chains.

The data were produced by immunoSEQ multiplex PCR, yet TCRdb's version contains in-frame clones alone and is incomplete. This table holds about 140,000 clones, about 90% found once. CDR3 length: 16 residues. Trimming took off 0 bases at V and 0 bases at J, with 6 bases between the two ends. Germline V gene sequence: CDR1 MNHEY, CDR2 SVGAGI. This chain joins TRBV6-5 and TRBJ2-6; D unclear. This clonotype was obtained from a man between 18 and 29 years old in good health and CMV-seronegative. Sequencing was performed on PBMCs. The CDR3 DNA follows: TGTGCCAGCAGTTACTCGGGCATCTCTGGGGCCAACGTCCTGACTTTC. This translates into CASSYSGISGANVLTF.